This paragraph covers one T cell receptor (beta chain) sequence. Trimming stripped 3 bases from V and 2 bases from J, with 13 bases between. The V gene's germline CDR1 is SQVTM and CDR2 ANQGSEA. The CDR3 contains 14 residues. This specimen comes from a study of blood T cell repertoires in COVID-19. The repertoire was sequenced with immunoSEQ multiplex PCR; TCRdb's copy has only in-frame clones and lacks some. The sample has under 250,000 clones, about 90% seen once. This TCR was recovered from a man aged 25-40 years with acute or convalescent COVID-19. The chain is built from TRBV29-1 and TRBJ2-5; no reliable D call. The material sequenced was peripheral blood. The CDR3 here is CSVEASRKQETQYF. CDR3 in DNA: TGCAGCGTTGAGGCTAGTAGGAAACAAGAGACCCAGTACTTC.